These 31 T cell receptor beta chains came from one sample sequenced in a study of T cell repertoires in cytomegalovirus infection. TCRdb re-called the reads through MiXCR, storing one row per CDR3 protein. Of hundreds of thousands of distinct CDR3 sequences listed, around 30% are singletons. These TCRs' antigens remain unknown. This sample comprised cultured CD8+ T cells from PBMCs, obtained from culture after CMV antigen stimulation. The receptors stem from a human donor in good health (CMV status not recorded). Some clones in this sample may be carry-over from other donors' samples.

Written as DNA, the CDR3 is TGTGCCAGCAGTTTATTTTTAGCGGGGGCCACCTACGAGCAGTACGTC. It translates to CASSLFLAGATYEQYV. The chain is built from TRBV6-6 and TRBJ2-7, with TRBD2 matching over 9 bases. The CDR3 contains 16 residues. The ends lost 4 bases at V and 2 bases at J; junction bases unmatched: 9. Germline V gives CDR1 MNHNY, CDR2 SVGAGI (reference sequence).

This clonotype has more than one count but fewer than ten. The V and J genes are TRBV9 and TRBJ2-1; 11 positions match TRBD1. This CDR3 has 16 residues. Per the germline V gene, CDR1 is SGDLS and CDR2 is YYNGEE. After removal of 1 base from V and 8 bases from J, the junction contained 8 bases not matched to a gene. The CDR3 nucleotides read TGTGCCAGCAGCGTAACCGGGACAGGGGGTTTGGATGAGCAGTTCTTC. Residues: CASSVTGTGGLDEQFF.

This clonotype was counted a few times. V is TRBV7-9 and J is TRBJ1-1; no reliable D call. This CDR3 is 14 amino acids long. Germline V gene sequence: CDR1 SEHNR, CDR2 FQNEAQ (reference sequence). V lost 0 bases, J lost 8 bases, and 13 bases lay in between. The DNA of the CDR3 is TGTGCCAGCAGCTTAGCAAAGGTCGGCGCCGAAGCTTTCTTT. As protein: CASSLAKVGAEAFF.

Only a few counts were recorded for this clonotype. V usage is TRBV12-3 or TRBV12-4 and J usage is TRBJ1-2; D gene uncertain. CDR3 length: 14 residues. V lost 5 bases and J 7 bases, leaving 17 bases between the germline ends. CDR3 DNA: TGTGCCAGCAGTCCCTCGACTGCCCGGGGTGGCTACACCTTC. Translated, it gives CASSPSTARGGYTF.

This clonotype was seen many times. The gene calls are TRBV6-1 and TRBJ2-1; 11 bases match TRBD2. Germline-derived CDR1 and CDR2 are MNHNS and SASEGT. The ends lost 3 bases at V and 8 bases at J; junction bases unmatched: 6. The CDR3 covers 15 residues. The chain's CDR3 is CASSDVTSGGDEQFF. The CDR3 DNA reads TGTGCCAGCAGTGATGTTACTAGCGGGGGAGATGAGCAGTTCTTC.

This chain connects TRBV11-3 to TRBJ2-7; D call uncertain. The CDR3 has 15 amino acids. CDR1 SGHNT and CDR2 YENEEA come from the germline V gene. With 4 bases removed from V and 6 bases from J, the gap between germline ends came to 19 bases. CDR3 protein: CASSSFTYRAREQYF. In DNA, the CDR3 is TGTGCCAGCAGCTCATTCACATACCGCGCACGCGAGCAGTACTTC.

This clonotype was detected ten times or more. V and J are TRBV12-3 or TRBV12-4 and TRBJ2-1; no definite D call. This CDR3 has 13 residues. The V gene lost 3 bases and the J gene lost 4 bases, with 7 bases spanning the gap. The CDR3 region has the DNA TGTGCCAGCAGTTTCTCCAGATACAATGAGCAGTTCTTC. It is translated as CASSFSRYNEQFF.

With respect to this clonotype: At one end the junction does not follow the germline gene, possibly because of a read error. The chain is built from TRBV12-3 or TRBV12-4 and TRBJ1-5; 7 positions match TRBD1. The CDR3 has 18 residues. CDR3 region: CASSSPRDRDISHQPQHF. Written as DNA, the CDR3 is TGTGCCAGCAGTTCTCCCCGGGACAGAGATATTAGCCATCAGCCCCAGCATTTT.

This sequence joins TRBV5-4 and TRBJ1-2; D unclear. Trimming pared 1 base from V and 4 bases from J, leaving 29 bases between. Germline-derived CDR1 and CDR2 are SGHNT and YYREEE (reference sequence). CDR3 length equals 20 residues. In nucleotides, the CDR3 is TGTGCCAGCAGCTTGTATTCAGGAACCGGAGTCGTACTCTGGGGCTATGGCTACACCTTC. Protein product: CASSLYSGTGVVLWGYGYTF.

This clonotype appeared a few times. The rearrangement links TRBV7-6 to TRBJ1-6; D perhaps matches TRBD1 (5 bases). The CDR3 is made up of 15 amino acids. Trimming pared 4 bases from V and 8 bases from J, leaving 15 bases between. CDR1 is SGHVS, CDR2 FNYEAQ, per germline. The CDR3 region has the DNA TGTGCCAGCAGCTCCACGGGGCAGAAACATTCACCCCTCCACTTT. Translation gives CASSSTGQKHSPLHF. The full variable domain, its missing parts supplied by reference TRBV7-6 and TRBJ1-6, is GAGVSQSPRYKVTKRGQDVALRCDPISGHVSLYWYRQALGQGPEFLTYFNYEAQQDKSGLPNDRFSAERPEGSISTLTIQRTEQRDSAMYRCASSSTGQKHSPLHFGNGTRLTVT.

V and J are TRBV7-9 and TRBJ1-6; no reliable D call. Per the germline V gene, CDR1 is SEHNR and CDR2 is FQNEAQ (reference sequence). V was trimmed by 5 bases and J by 11 bases, leaving 4 bases between them. This CDR3 is built from 10 residues. The CDR3 DNA sequence: TGTGCCAGCAGCCTGGCACCCCTCCACTTT. Amino acids: CASSLAPLHF.

This clonotype came up a few times. The rearrangement joins TRBV19 to TRBJ1-2; 7 nucleotides line up with TRBD1. CDR3 length: 13 residues. Per the germline V gene, CDR1 is LNHDA and CDR2 is SQIVND (reference sequence). V lost 6 bases, J lost 3 bases, and 4 bases stayed unmatched. CDR3 nucleotides: TGTGCCAGTAGGGGGGACAGAGACTATGGCTACACCTTC. Its protein product is CASRGDRDYGYTF.

About this clonotype: Possible read error: a much larger clone is one base away. This rearrangement joins TRBV7-2 to TRBJ2-3; D is uncertain. Germline V CDR1 and CDR2: SGHTA, FQGNSA. The CDR3 is 13 amino acids. The germline V and J ends were trimmed by 7 bases and 7 bases, with 15 bases remaining between them. Here the CDR3 DNA reads TGTGCCAGCAACACCCCTCTCAACTATACGCAGTATTTT. It yields the protein CASNTPLNYTQYF.

In this sample, this clonotype turned up many times. The chain recombines TRBV7-2 with TRBJ2-3; TRBD2 agrees at 7 bases. Germline V gene lookup returns CDR1 SGHTA and CDR2 FQGNSA. J gave up 4 bases and V 5 bases, and 9 bases lay outside the gene matches. The CDR3 has 15 residues. CDR3 in amino acids: CASSATGGKADTQYF. The CDR3 bases are TGTGCCAGCAGCGCCACCGGGGGGAAGGCAGATACGCAGTATTTT. Looking up the rest from reference TRBV7-2 and TRBJ2-3 gives the full variable domain: GAGVSQSPSNKVTEKGKDVELRCDPISGHTALYWYRQSLGQGLEFLIYFQGNSAPDKSGLPSDRFSAERTGGSVSTLTIQRTQQEDSAVYLCASSATGGKADTQYFGPGTRLTVL.

V is TRBV7-6 and J is TRBJ2-2; D perhaps matches TRBD1 (5 bases). V gave up 6 bases and J gave up 1 base, with 18 bases separating them. This CDR3 has 17 residues. The germline V gene has CDR1 SGHVS and CDR2 FNYEAQ. CDR3: CASSLRADTLNTGELFF. CDR3 coding DNA: TGTGCCAGCAGTCTCCGCGCGGACACCCTGAACACCGGGGAGCTGTTTTTT. The entire variable domain, with the rest obtained from reference TRBV7-6 and TRBJ2-2, is as follows: GAGVSQSPRYKVTKRGQDVALRCDPISGHVSLYWYRQALGQGPEFLTYFNYEAQQDKSGLPNDRFSAERPEGSISTLTIQRTEQRDSAMYRCASSLRADTLNTGELFFGEGSRLTVL.

V gene TRBV6-5 combines with J gene TRBJ2-1; D is unresolved. Germline V lookup: CDR1 MNHEY, CDR2 SVGAGI. There are 11 residues in the CDR3. Trimming shortened V by 6 bases and J by 10 bases, and 10 bases separated the two germline ends. The CDR3 coding sequence is TGTGCCAGCAGAAACTACTGGGAGCAGTTCTTC. It yields the protein CASRNYWEQFF.

The CDR3 is CASSVGLKSSGANVLTF. In DNA form, the CDR3 reads TGTGCCAGCAGCGTGGGACTGAAGAGCTCTGGGGCCAACGTCCTGACTTTC. This chain joins TRBV7-6 and TRBJ2-6; the D gene is possibly TRBD2 (6 bases). V was clipped by 5 bases and J by 0 bases, with 14 bases between them. This CDR3 has 17 amino acids. Germline CDR1 SGHVS, CDR2 FNYEAQ.

Only a few counts were recorded for this clonotype. The V gene is TRBV6-6, the J gene TRBJ1-1; 7 bases map to TRBD1. The CDR3 runs to 14 residues. With V trimmed by 2 bases and J by 10 bases, 10 bases remained unmatched. Germline CDR1 reads MNHNY; CDR2 reads SVGAGI (reference sequence). CDR3 coding DNA: TGTGCCAGCAGTTACGGACCGACAGGGATCGGAGCTTTCTTT. This translates into CASSYGPTGIGAFF.

The chain joins TRBV2 to TRBJ2-1; possible D gene TRBD1, 5 bases. This CDR3 has 11 residues. Trimming stripped 6 bases from V and 9 bases from J, with 9 bases between. Germline V gene sequence: CDR1 SNHLY, CDR2 FYNNEI. CDR3 region: CASRGRGEQFF. CDR3 DNA sequence: TGTGCCAGCAGGGGTAGGGGTGAGCAGTTCTTC. Full variable domain (remainder filled in from reference TRBV2 and TRBJ2-1): EPEVTQTPSHQVTQMGQEVILRCVPISNHLYFYWYRQILGQKVEFLVSFYNNEISEKSEIFDDQFSVERPDGSNFTLKIRSTKLEDSAMYFCASRGRGEQFFGPGTRLTVL.

V usage is TRBV9 and J usage is TRBJ2-5; D possibly corresponds to TRBD2 (6 bases). This CDR3 region has 15 residues. Trimming removed 1 base from V and 4 bases from J, with 14 bases in between. Germline V gives CDR1 SGDLS, CDR2 YYNGEE. The CDR3 DNA follows: TGTGCCAGCAGCGTATCCGGGGGAGTTGGAGAGACCCAGTACTTC. Its translation: CASSVSGGVGETQYF.

This clonotype appeared a few times. The chain employs TRBV7-9 and TRBJ1-2; the match to TRBD1 covers 8 bases. Losses at the gene ends were 6 bases for V and 4 bases for J; bases not matched to a gene: 10. This CDR3 has 15 amino acids. Looked up from germline, CDR1 is SEHNR and CDR2 is FQNEAQ (reference sequence). As DNA, the CDR3 is TGTGCCAGCAGTTCCGGACAGGGACTTACCTATGGCTACACCTTC. Residues: CASSSGQGLTYGYTF. Full variable domain (rest looked up from reference TRBV7-9 and TRBJ1-2): DTGVSQNPRHKITKRGQNVTFRCDPISEHNRLYWYRQTLGQGPEFLTYFQNEAQLEKSRLLSDRFSAERPKGSFSTLEIQRTEQGDSAMYLCASSSGQGLTYGYTFGSGTRLTVV.

This clonotype was found a few times. V and J are TRBV6-1 and TRBJ1-1; a weak D match, TRBD1 (5 bases). Germline V lookup: CDR1 MNHNS, CDR2 SASEGT. The V gene lost 5 bases and the J gene lost 8 bases, with 15 bases spanning the gap. This CDR3 is built from 13 residues. Here the CDR3 reads CASSFGGMREAFF. CDR3 in DNA: TGTGCCAGCAGTTTCGGGGGAATGCGGGAAGCTTTCTTT.

The sample holds a few counts of this clonotype. The genes are TRBV10-3 and TRBJ2-5; no firm D call. CDR1 is ENHRY, CDR2 SYGVKD, per germline. The V and J ends lost 6 bases and 2 bases respectively, with 10 bases between them. The length of the CDR3 is 13 residues. This CDR3 is CAIRTLGQETQYF. The CDR3 DNA reads TGTGCCATCAGGACTCTTGGGCAAGAGACCCAGTACTTC.

This clonotype has just a few counts. Relative to the germline gene, one junction end is altered; a read error may explain this. V and J are TRBV5-3 and TRBJ1-2, with D possibly matching TRBD1 (5 bases). TRBV5-3 is labeled an ORF, and its function is uncertain. The CDR3 is made up of 11 amino acids. The CDR3 spells CASSLGVRYTF. The CDR3 nucleotides are TGTGCCAGTAGCTTGGGGGTCCGGTACACCTTC.

In this sample, this clonotype turned up a few times. The chain joins TRBV4-1 to TRBJ2-1; tentative D call: TRBD2 (5 bases). Per germline, CDR1 MGHRA and CDR2 YSYEKL. The germline V and J ends were trimmed by 6 bases and 6 bases, with 9 bases remaining between them. CDR3 length: 12 residues. For the CDR3, the DNA is TGCGCCAGCAGGTCGAGCGGCAATGAGCAGTTCTTC. Residues: CASRSSGNEQFF.

There are a few counts of this clonotype. The rearrangement uses TRBV6-2 or TRBV6-3 and TRBJ1-1; 9 bases match TRBD1. The V segment lost 7 bases and the J segment 4 bases; nucleotides outside the gene matches: 7. This CDR3 is built from 14 residues. Germline V gives CDR1 MNHEY, CDR2 SVGEGT. CDR3 in amino acids: CASTFGTGFTEAFF. The CDR3 DNA reads TGTGCCAGCACCTTCGGGACAGGGTTCACTGAAGCTTTCTTT.

This clonotype was seen once. The rearrangement uses TRBV2 and TRBJ2-5; 7 positions match TRBD2. The CDR3 runs to 13 residues. Germline-derived CDR1 and CDR2 are SNHLY and FYNNEI. The J segment lost 2 bases and the V segment lost 6 bases, leaving 3 bases of the junction unmatched. The CDR3 sequence is CASRGGLQETQYF. The CDR3 bases are TGTGCCAGCAGGGGGGGACTACAAGAGACCCAGTACTTC.

The V and J genes are TRBV29-1 and TRBJ2-1; 11 bases line up with TRBD1. V was pared by 6 bases and J by 16 bases, with 8 bases of the junction left unmatched. The CDR3 contains 11 residues. Germline V gene data show CDR1 as SQVTM and CDR2 as ANQGSEA. In nucleotides, the CDR3 is TGCAGCGTGCTTGGACAGGGGGCTAAATTCTTC. It is translated as CSVLGQGAKFF.

This chain connects TRBV2 to TRBJ2-7; a possible D gene is TRBD1 (5 bases). V was clipped by 2 bases and J by 4 bases, with 9 bases between them. In germline, CDR1 is SNHLY, CDR2 FYNNEI. This CDR3 comprises 13 residues. The CDR3 region is CASSEQGYYEQYF. Written as DNA, the CDR3 is TGTGCCAGCAGTGAACAGGGTTATTACGAGCAGTACTTC.

The table lists this clonotype with a few counts. V usage is TRBV5-1 and J usage is TRBJ1-1, with D possibly matching TRBD1 (5 bases). The CDR3 spans 14 residues. V lost 5 bases to trimming and J lost 3 bases, with 14 bases between them. Germline assignment: CDR1 SGHRS and CDR2 YFSETQ. CDR3 loop: CASRGEVGDTEAFF. The CDR3 nucleotides are TGCGCCAGCAGGGGTGAGGTGGGGGACACTGAAGCTTTCTTT.

This clonotype was seen repeatedly, ten times or more. At one end, the junction sequence differs from germline, possibly due to a read error. This chain uses TRBV7-2 with TRBJ2-6, with D unresolved. Germline loops: CDR1 SGHTA, CDR2 FQGNSA. CDR3 length: 12 residues. CDR3 sequence: CATSSGANVLTF. The CDR3 coding sequence is TGTGCCACCAGCTCTGGGGCCAACGTCCTGACTTTC.